This T cell receptor beta chain was captured by sequencing in a study of cytomegalovirus exposure and HLA in healthy donors. It was with 60 Vbeta and 13 Jbeta primers that the PCR ran. Profiled with immunoSEQ multiplex PCR; TCRdb holds only in-frame clones, not every one. The table has over 75,000 clones, around 10% seen once. The sample holds a few counts of this clone. This CDR3 has 18 residues. V was clipped by 1 base and J by 0 bases, with 16 bases between them. Germline V gene sequence: CDR1 SGHVS, CDR2 FNYEAQ. This TCR came from a man aged 50 to 60 in good health and CMV-seropositive. V is TRBV7-6 and J is TRBJ2-1; the D gene is possibly TRBD2 (6 bases). The material sequenced was PBMCs. The DNA of the CDR3 is TGTGCCAGCAGCTTAGGACCAATAGCGGCCAGCTCCTACAATGAGCAGTTCTTC. Protein product: CASSLGPIAASSYNEQFF.